This T cell receptor beta chain was sequenced for a study of blood T cell repertoires in COVID-19. At the level of the study: Material from acute and convalescent COVID-19 was sourced from the United States, Italy and Spain. From T cells, B-cell-depleted T cells, or PBMCs came the material, which was cDNA or gDNA.

Germline V CDR1 and CDR2: MNHEY, SVGEGT. The CDR3 runs to 16 residues. V lost 5 bases, J lost 3 bases, and 19 bases lay in between. Under the authors' procedure: For nucleated cells, counts were estimated from reference gene primer amplification. TCRdb's copy holds only in-frame clones and misses some; the assay was immunoSEQ multiplex PCR. The V and J calls and clone size come from that table; D and trimming were worked out from the DNA. Here the sample spans more than 250,000 clones, approximately 85% being singletons. The sample comprised peripheral blood. The clonotype comes from a man over 45 with active or convalescent COVID-19. This rearrangement joins TRBV6-2 or TRBV6-3 to TRBJ1-2, with D hard to call. CDR3 DNA sequence: TGTGCCAGCAGTGCCACGAGCCCGCTTTTTGACTATGGCTACACCTTC. Encoded protein: CASSATSPLFDYGYTF.